The rows below give T cell receptor beta chains drawn from one sample of a study of blood T cell repertoires in COVID-19. Assay: immunoSEQ multiplex PCR; the TCRdb copy retains only in-frame clones and omits some. The table shows 190,000 or so clones, with 70% to 85% occurring only once. The sample was peripheral blood. The receptors derive from a human donor with acute or convalescent COVID-19. The donor label of this sample is uncertain. Each CDR3 is given with its conserved first and last residue. A D gene is named only where the DNA matches it firmly. Clone sizes are given selectively: once, few, many, or a class where the clone is expanded.

>TRBJ1-1|-|-|TRBV6-1
TGTGCCAGCAGTGAAGGGGGCCTAAGGAATGAAGCTTTCTTT
CASSEGGLRNEAFF
>TRBJ1-1|-|-|TRBV6-5
TGTGCCAGCAGTTACCCCGGAGGCGGTAACACTGAAGCTTTCTTT
CASSYPGGGNTEAFF
>TRBJ1-2|-|-|TRBV28
TGTGCCAGCAGTTTGGGGGGGACATTCTATGGCTACACCTTC
CASSLGGTFYGYTF
>TRBJ2-1|TRBD1|-|TRBV28
TGTGCCAGCGCCGATGCCGGGACAGGGGGCTTAGGTGAGCAGTTCTTC
CASADAGTGGLGEQFF
>TRBJ1-6|-|-|TRBV27
TGTGCCAGCAGCTCCCGGCCAATACAGTCGTTCCTTATAAATTCACCCCTCCACTTT
CASSSRPIQSFLINSPLHF
>TRBJ1-1|-|-|TRBV6-5
TGTGCCAGCAGTTACGGCGGGACTCTCACTGAAGCTTTCTTT
CASSYGGTLTEAFF
>TRBJ1-1|-|-|TRBV6-1
TGTGCCAGCAGCGAAGGGCCCCTGAACACTGAAGCTTTCTTT
CASSEGPLNTEAFF
>TRBJ1-1|-|-|TRBV5-1
TGCGCCAGCGGGCGCCGAGGAGGCACTGAAGCTTTCTTT
CASGRRGGTEAFF
>TRBJ2-7|-|few|TRBV19
TGTGCCAGTAGTATTGGGGGGTCCTCCTACGAGCAGTACTTC
CASSIGGSSYEQYF
>TRBJ1-5|-|once|TRBV28
TGTGCCAGCAGTAGGGACACCAATCAGCCCCAGCATTTT
CASSRDTNQPQHF
>TRBJ1-1|TRBD1|-|TRBV30
TGTGCCTGGAGTGACAGGGGGACTGAAGCTTTCTTT
CAWSDRGTEAFF
>TRBJ1-3|-|-|TRBV9
TGTGCCAGCAGCGTAGGAGGCAGGGTCTGGGCTGGAAACACCATATATTTT
CASSVGGRVWAGNTIYF
>TRBJ2-7|-|-|TRBV7-2
TGTGCCAGCAGCTTAGTTGGCAGGGAGGACGAGCAGTACTTC
CASSLVGREDEQYF
>TRBJ2-1|TRBD2|-|TRBV28
TGTGCCAGCAGTTTCGAGATCAGCGGGAGGCCTCTTTTCGGGGAGCAGTTCTTC
CASSFEISGRPLFGEQFF
>TRBJ2-1|TRBD2|-|TRBV3-1/TRBV3-2
TGTGCCAGCAGCCCCCGGACTAGCGGGAGTAGGAATGAGCAGTTCTTC
CASSPRTSGSRNEQFF
>TRBJ2-7|-|-|TRBV6-6
TGTGCCAGCAGCCCCCCCCTGACAGAGCAGTACTTC
CASSPPLTEQYF
>TRBJ2-7|TRBD1|-|TRBV9
TGTGCCAGCAGCGCGCGGGACAGGGGTACCTACGAGCAGTACTTC
CASSARDRGTYEQYF
>TRBJ1-2|-|-|TRBV2
TGTGCCAGCAGTGAAGATCCGCGACTTATGAACTATGGCTACACCTTC
CASSEDPRLMNYGYTF
>TRBJ2-1|TRBD2|-|TRBV4-2
TGTGCCAGCAGCCAAGATCGAATGTGGGGGACTAGCGGGAGTCATGAGCAGTTCTTC
CASSQDRMWGTSGSHEQFF
>TRBJ1-1|TRBD1|-|TRBV18
TGTGCCAGCTCACCAACATTACAGGGGGCCTTCACTGAAGCTTTCTTT
CASSPTLQGAFTEAFF
>TRBJ2-1|-|-|TRBV19
TGTGCCAGTAGTAGTCGGGGCTCCTACAATGAGCAGTTCTTC
CASSSRGSYNEQFF
>TRBJ2-4|-|-|TRBV15
TGTGCCACCAGCAGGGCAGAAAACATTCAGTACTTC
CATSRAENIQYF
>TRBJ2-1|-|-|TRBV21-1
TGTGCCACTAGCGGGACTTACTACAATGAGCAGTTCTTC
CATSGTYYNEQFF
>TRBJ1-2|-|-|TRBV6-2/TRBV6-3
TGTGCCAGCAGTTACCTGCTCGGGACAACCAAGGGAGATGGCTACACCTTC
CASSYLLGTTKGDGYTF
>TRBJ1-5|TRBD1|-|TRBV5-1
TGCGCCAGCAGCAGGACAGGGGAGAGCAATCAGCCCCAGCATTTT
CASSRTGESNQPQHF
>TRBJ2-3|TRBD2|once|TRBV27
TGTGCCAGCAACCACTATGCCCCGGCAAGGGCGGGAGTCCCAGATACGCAGTATTTT
CASNHYAPARAGVPDTQYF
>TRBJ2-1|-|-|TRBV6-6
TGTGCCAGCAGTACCCAGAGGCGGGGTCAGGGCAATGAGCAGTTCTTC
CASSTQRRGQGNEQFF
>TRBJ1-4|-|few|TRBV28
TGTGCCACCAAAATCTTCGGACAGAGGGGACCGGCAAAACTGTTTTTT
CATKIFGQRGPAKLFF
>TRBJ1-1|-|-|TRBV2
TGTGCCAGCAGAGCCGACAGGAACACTGAAGCTTTCTTT
CASRADRNTEAFF
>TRBJ1-1|-|-|TRBV10-3
TGTGCCATCAGTGAGTCCGCAGGGAAGAACACTGAAGCTTTCTTT
CAISESAGKNTEAFF
>TRBJ1-2|-|-|TRBV4-3
TGCGCCAGCAGCCCCAGGGCGTCTATTCAGGATGGCTACACCTTC
CASSPRASIQDGYTF
>TRBJ2-7|TRBD2|-|TRBV6-9
TGTGCCAGCAGTTACCTAGCGGGAACCTCCTACGAGCAGTACTTC
CASSYLAGTSYEQYF
>TRBJ2-1|TRBD2|-|TRBV7-9
TGTGCCAGCGGAGGGACTAGCGGTTACAATGAGCAGTTCTTC
CASGGTSGYNEQFF
>TRBJ2-1|TRBD2|-|TRBV9
TGTGCCAGCAGCCCCAGCGGGGGGGGAGCCTACAATGAGCAGTTCTTC
CASSPSGGGAYNEQFF
>TRBJ2-5|TRBD1|-|TRBV11-2
TGTGCCAGCCGACAGGGTGGAGAGACCCAGTACTTC
CASRQGGETQYF
>TRBJ2-5|TRBD2|-|TRBV5-5
TGTGCCAGCAGCATGGGAGGACTAGCGGAACAAGAGACCCAGTACTTC
CASSMGGLAEQETQYF
>TRBJ1-1|TRBD1|-|TRBV19
TGTGCCAGTAGTACCCGGACAGGGGGTGGGTACACTGAAGCTTTCTTT
CASSTRTGGGYTEAFF
>TRBJ1-4|-|-|TRBV2
TGTGCCAGCAGTGACGGTCGGTTAAATGAAAAACTGTTTTTT
CASSDGRLNEKLFF
>TRBJ2-5|-|few|TRBV21-1
TGTGCCAGCAGCAACGTCGGCCGGGACAGGGGCGAAGAGACCCAGTACTTC
CASSNVGRDRGEETQYF
>TRBJ1-1|-|-|TRBV30
TGTGCCTGGAGGGGGCCAATGAACACTGAAGCTTTCTTT
CAWRGPMNTEAFF
>TRBJ2-3|TRBD1|-|TRBV7-8
TGTGCCAGCAGCCTCTTTGGACAGGGGACAGATACGCAGTATTTT
CASSLFGQGTDTQYF
>TRBJ2-7|TRBD1|-|TRBV24-1
TGTGCCACCAGTGGCGGACAGGGGGCCAGCTACGAGCAGTACTTC
CATSGGQGASYEQYF
>TRBJ1-2|TRBD1|-|TRBV18
TGTGCCAGCTCACCCCAGGGGGAAGGCTACACCTTC
CASSPQGEGYTF
>TRBJ1-5|-|few|TRBV25-1
TGTGCCAGCAGTGAATCTGGCCGGCCCCAGCATTTT
CASSESGRPQHF
>TRBJ2-5|TRBD2|-|TRBV6-5
TGTGCCAGCAGTCCTAGCGGAATGCCCCAAGAGACCCAGTACTTC
CASSPSGMPQETQYF